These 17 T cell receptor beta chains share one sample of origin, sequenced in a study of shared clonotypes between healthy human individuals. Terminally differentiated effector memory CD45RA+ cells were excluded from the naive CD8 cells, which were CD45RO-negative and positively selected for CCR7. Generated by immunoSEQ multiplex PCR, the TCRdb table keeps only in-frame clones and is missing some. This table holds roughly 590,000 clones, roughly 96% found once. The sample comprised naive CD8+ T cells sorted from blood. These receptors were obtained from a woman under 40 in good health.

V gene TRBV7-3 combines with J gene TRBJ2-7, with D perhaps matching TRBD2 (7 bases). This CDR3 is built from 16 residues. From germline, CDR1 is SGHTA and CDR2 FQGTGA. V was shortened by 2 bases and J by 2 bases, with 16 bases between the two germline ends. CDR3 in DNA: TGTGCCAGCAGCTTATACGGGGGGCCCCAGCCCTACGAGCAGTACTTC. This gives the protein CASSLYGGPQPYEQYF.

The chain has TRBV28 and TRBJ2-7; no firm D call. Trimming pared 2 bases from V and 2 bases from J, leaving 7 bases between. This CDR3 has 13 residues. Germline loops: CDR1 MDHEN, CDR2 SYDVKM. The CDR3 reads CASSLGVTYEQYF. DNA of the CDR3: TGTGCCAGCAGTTTAGGTGTTACCTACGAGCAGTACTTC.

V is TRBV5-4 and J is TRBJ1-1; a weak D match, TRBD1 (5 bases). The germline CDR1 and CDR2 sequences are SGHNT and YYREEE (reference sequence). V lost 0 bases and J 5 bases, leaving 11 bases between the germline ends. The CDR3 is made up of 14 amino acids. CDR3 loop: CASSLDAGITEAFF. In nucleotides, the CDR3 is TGTGCCAGCAGCTTGGATGCAGGGATAACTGAAGCTTTCTTT.

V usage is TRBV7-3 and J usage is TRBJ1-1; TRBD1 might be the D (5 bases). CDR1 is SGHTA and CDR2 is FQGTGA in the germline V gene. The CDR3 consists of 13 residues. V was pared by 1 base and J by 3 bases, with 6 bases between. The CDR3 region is CASSLIGDTEAFF. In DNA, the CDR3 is TGTGCCAGCAGCTTAATAGGGGACACTGAAGCTTTCTTT.

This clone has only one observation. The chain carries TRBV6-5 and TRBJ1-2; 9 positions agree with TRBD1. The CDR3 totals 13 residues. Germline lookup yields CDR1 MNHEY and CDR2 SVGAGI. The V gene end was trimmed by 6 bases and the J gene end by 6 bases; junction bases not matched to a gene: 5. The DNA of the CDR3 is TGTGCCAGCAGCCCACAGGGGGCGGATGGCTACACCTTC. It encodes CASSPQGADGYTF.

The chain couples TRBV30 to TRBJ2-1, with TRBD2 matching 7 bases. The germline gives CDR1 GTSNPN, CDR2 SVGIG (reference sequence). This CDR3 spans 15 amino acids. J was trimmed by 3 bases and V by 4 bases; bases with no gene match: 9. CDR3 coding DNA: TGTGCCTGGACCGGTACGGGAGGTAACTACAATGAGCAGTTCTTC. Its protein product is CAWTGTGGNYNEQFF.

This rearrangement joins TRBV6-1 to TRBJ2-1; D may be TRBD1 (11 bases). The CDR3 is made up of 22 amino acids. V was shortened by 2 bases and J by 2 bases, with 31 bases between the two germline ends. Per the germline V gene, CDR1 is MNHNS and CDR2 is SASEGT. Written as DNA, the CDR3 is TGTGCCAGCAGTGAAAGGGACAGGGGGGAATTAGGACTAGCGGAAACCTACAATGAGCAGTTCTTC. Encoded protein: CASSERDRGELGLAETYNEQFF.

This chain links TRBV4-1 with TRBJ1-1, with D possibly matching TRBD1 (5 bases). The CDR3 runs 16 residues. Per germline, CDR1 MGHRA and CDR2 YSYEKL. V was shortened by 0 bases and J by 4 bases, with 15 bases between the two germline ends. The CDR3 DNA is TGCGCCAGCAGCCAAGATGGGCAGGGCCTGGCCACTGAAGCTTTCTTT. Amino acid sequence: CASSQDGQGLATEAFF.

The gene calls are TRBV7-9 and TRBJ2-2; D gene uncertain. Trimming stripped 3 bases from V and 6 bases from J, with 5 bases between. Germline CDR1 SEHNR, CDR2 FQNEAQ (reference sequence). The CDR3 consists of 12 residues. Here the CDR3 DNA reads TGTGCCAGCAGCTTCGGTTCCGGGGAGCTGTTTTTT. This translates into CASSFGSGELFF.

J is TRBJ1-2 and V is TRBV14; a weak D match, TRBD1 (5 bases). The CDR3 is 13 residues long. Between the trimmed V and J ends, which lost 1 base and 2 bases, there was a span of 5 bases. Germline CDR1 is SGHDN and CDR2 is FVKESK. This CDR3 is CASSQAGNYGYTF. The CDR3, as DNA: TGTGCCAGCAGCCAAGCAGGGAACTATGGCTACACCTTC. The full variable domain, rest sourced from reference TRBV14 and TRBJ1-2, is EAGVTQFPSHSVIEKGQTVTLRCDPISGHDNLYWYRRVMGKEIKFLLHFVKESKQDESGMPNNRFLAERTGGTYSTLKVQPAELEDSGVYFCASSQAGNYGYTFGSGTRLTVV.

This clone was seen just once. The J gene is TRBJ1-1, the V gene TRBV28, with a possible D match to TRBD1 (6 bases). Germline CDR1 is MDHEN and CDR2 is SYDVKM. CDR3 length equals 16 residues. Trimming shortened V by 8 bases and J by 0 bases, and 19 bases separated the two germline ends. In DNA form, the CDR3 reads TGTGCCAGCCTCCCCTCGGGGGGGGGCCTGAACACTGAAGCTTTCTTT. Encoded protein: CASLPSGGGLNTEAFF.

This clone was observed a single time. CDR3: CATSRERSAPNTGELFF. In DNA form, the CDR3 reads TGTGCCACCAGCAGGGAACGCAGCGCTCCGAACACCGGGGAGCTGTTTTTT. The V gene is TRBV15, the J gene TRBJ2-2; D remains unclear. The CDR3 length is 17 residues. V lost 3 bases, J lost 0 bases, and 14 bases lay in between. Per the germline V gene, CDR1 is LNHNV and CDR2 is YYDKDF (reference sequence).

The CDR3 spells CASSLDWGLGEDTQYF. The CDR3 nucleotides read TGTGCCAGCAGTTTGGACTGGGGACTAGGCGAAGATACGCAGTATTTT. This chain uses TRBV28 with TRBJ2-3; TRBD2 matches at 8 bases. Trimming cost V 3 bases and J 5 bases; bases outside gene matches: 10. Germline lookup yields CDR1 MDHEN and CDR2 SYDVKM. The CDR3 consists of 16 residues.

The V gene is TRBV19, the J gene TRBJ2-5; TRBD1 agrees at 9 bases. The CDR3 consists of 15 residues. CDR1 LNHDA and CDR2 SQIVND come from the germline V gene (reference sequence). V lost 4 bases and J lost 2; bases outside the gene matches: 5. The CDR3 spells CASSTGQGLQETQYF. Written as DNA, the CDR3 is TGTGCCAGTAGTACGGGACAGGGCCTTCAAGAGACCCAGTACTTC.

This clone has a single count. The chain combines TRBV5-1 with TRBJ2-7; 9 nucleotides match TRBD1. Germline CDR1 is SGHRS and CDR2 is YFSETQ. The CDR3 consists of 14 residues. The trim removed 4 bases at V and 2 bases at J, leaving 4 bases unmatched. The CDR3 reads CASSTGQGTYEQYF. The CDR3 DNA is TGCGCCAGCAGCACGGGACAGGGCACCTACGAGCAGTACTTC.

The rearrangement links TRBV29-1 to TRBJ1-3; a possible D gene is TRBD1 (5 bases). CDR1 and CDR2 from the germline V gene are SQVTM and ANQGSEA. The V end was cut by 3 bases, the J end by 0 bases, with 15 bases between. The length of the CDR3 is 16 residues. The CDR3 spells CSVEATATASGNTIYF. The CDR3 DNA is TGCAGCGTTGAGGCGACAGCGACCGCCTCTGGAAACACCATATATTTT.

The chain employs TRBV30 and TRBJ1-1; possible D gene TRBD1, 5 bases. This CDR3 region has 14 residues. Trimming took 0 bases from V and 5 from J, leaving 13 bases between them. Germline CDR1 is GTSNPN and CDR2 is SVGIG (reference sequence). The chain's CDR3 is CAWSVRRDLTEAFF. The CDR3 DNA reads TGTGCCTGGAGTGTACGAAGGGACCTAACTGAAGCTTTCTTT.